This T cell receptor (beta chain) derives from a study of blood T cells in healthy people across ages. The use of a sample-barcoded 5' primer and a J-beta primer mix characterized a second PCR of 7 to 11 cycles. TCRdb passed the 5' RACE reads through MiXCR, listing each CDR3 protein once. This sample yields about 630,000 distinct CDR3 sequences, of which 21% are seen a single time; roughly 3.7% belongs to the top ten. CDR1 is SEHNR, CDR2 FQNEAQ, per germline (reference sequence). V was clipped by 5 bases and J by 5 bases, with 15 bases between them. The CDR3 spans 15 residues. Findings and limits, study-wide: Long-lived donors exceeded aged donors in naive CD4+ cells and diversity.

A note on this clonotype: The antigen is undetermined.

The clonotype was recovered from a man in his sixties or seventies in good health. V usage is TRBV7-9 and J usage is TRBJ2-2; a weak D match, TRBD2 (7 bases). Sequencing was carried out using blood. The DNA of the CDR3 is TGTGCCAGCAGCACTGCCAGGGGACTAACCGGGGAGCTGTTTTTT. Residues: CASSTARGLTGELFF.